A single sample gave rise to the 6 T cell receptor beta chains below, sequenced in a study of T cells expressing NK-cell markers. TCRdb reprocessed the 5' RACE reads, with one entry per CDR3 protein and no DNA. The sample has 550,000 to 600,000 distinct CDR3 sequences; the top ten hold roughly 3.6%. The specimen was blood T cells: a sorted CD56 or NKG2C T cell subset, CD4+ or CD8+ T cells, or bulk PBMC T cells (not recorded which). These receptors came from a man aged 18 to 35 in good health.

The chain has TRBV12-3 or TRBV12-4 and TRBJ1-5. This CDR3 region has 15 residues. CDR3 region: CASSFTARGGQPQHF.

The chain combines TRBV29-1 with TRBJ2-1; absent DNA, TCRdb's TRBD2 call cannot be checked. Per the germline V gene, CDR1 is SQVTM and CDR2 is ANQGSEA. CDR3 length: 12 residues. CDR3 residues: CSVEITSGDQFF.

V is TRBV6-5 and J is TRBJ2-3; TCRdb designates TRBD1, a call that cannot be tested without DNA. This CDR3 has 16 amino acids. CDR1 and CDR2 (germline): MNHEY, SVGAGI. CDR3 residues: CASRGQRTGRTDTQYF.

The rearrangement joins TRBV12-3 or TRBV12-4 to TRBJ2-2. This CDR3 is 16 amino acids long. CDR3 region: CASSLGTPSNTGELFF.

V gene TRBV12-3 or TRBV12-4 combines with J gene TRBJ2-1; TCRdb calls TRBD2, which cannot be checked without DNA. CDR3 length: 14 amino acids. The CDR3 reads CASRSGNSLNEQFF.

The genes are TRBV15 and TRBJ2-3; TCRdb selects TRBD2, and the lack of DNA leaves this call unchecked. CDR1 is LNHNV and CDR2 is YYDKDF in the germline V gene (reference sequence). CDR3 size: 17 residues. CDR3 amino acids: CATTKREAGGHTDTQYF. The variable domain in full, with the rest retrieved from reference TRBV15 and TRBJ2-3, is DAMVIQNPRYQVTQFGKPVTLSCSQTLNHNVMYWYQQKSSQAPKLLFHYYDKDFNNEADTPDNFQSRRPNTSFCFLDIRSPGLGDTAMYLCATTKREAGGHTDTQYFGPGTRLTVL.